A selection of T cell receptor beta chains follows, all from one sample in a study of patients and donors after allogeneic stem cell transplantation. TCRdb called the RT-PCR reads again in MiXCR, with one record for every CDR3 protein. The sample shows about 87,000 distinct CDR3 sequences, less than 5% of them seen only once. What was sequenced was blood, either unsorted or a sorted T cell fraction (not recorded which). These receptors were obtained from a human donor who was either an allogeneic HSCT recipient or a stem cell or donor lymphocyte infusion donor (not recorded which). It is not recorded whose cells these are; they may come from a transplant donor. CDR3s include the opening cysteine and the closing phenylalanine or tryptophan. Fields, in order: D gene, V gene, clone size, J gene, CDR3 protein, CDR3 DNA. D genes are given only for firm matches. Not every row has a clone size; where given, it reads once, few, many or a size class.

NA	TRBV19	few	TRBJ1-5	CASSIGQAPNQPQHF	TGTGCCAGTAGTATAGGGCAGGCCCCCAATCAGCCCCAGCATTTT
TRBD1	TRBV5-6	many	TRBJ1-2	CASSRRKDRGFYGYTF	TGTGCCAGCAGCCGGAGGAAGGACAGGGGGTTCTATGGCTACACCTTC
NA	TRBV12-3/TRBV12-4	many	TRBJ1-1	CASSFTGNTEAFF	TGTGCCAGCAGCTTCACAGGGAACACTGAAGCTTTCTTT
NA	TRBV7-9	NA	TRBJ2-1	CASSSGLRGFF	TGTGCCAGCAGCTCGGGCCTCAGGGGGTTCTTC
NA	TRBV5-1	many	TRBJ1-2	CASSLSNNYGYTF	TGCGCCAGCAGCTTGAGCAACAACTATGGCTACACCTTC
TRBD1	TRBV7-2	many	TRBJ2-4	CASSSLQGAGYF	TGTGCCAGCAGCTCCCTACAGGGGGCGGGGTACTTC
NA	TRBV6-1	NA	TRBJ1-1	CASSDYDSSNTEAFF	TGTGCCAGCAGTGATTATGACAGTTCGAACACTGAAGCTTTCTTT
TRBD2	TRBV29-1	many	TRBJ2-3	CSAPGTSGSTDTQYF	TGCAGCGCCCCCGGGACTAGCGGGAGCACAGATACGCAGTATTTT
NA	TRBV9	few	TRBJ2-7	CASSPGYGGQYF	TGTGCCAGCAGCCCCGGTTATGGCGGGCAGTACTTC
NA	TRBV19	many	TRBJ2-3	CASRAASTDTQYF	TGTGCCAGTAGGGCAGCGAGCACAGATACGCAGTATTTT
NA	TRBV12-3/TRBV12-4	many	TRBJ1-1	CASSVNRVTEAFF	TGTGCCAGCAGTGTAAACAGGGTCACTGAAGCTTTCTTT
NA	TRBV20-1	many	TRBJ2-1	CSAAKGWVDEQFF	TGCAGTGCTGCGAAGGGGTGGGTTGATGAGCAGTTCTTC
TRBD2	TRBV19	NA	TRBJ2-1	CASNPGLAGDWVSYNEQFF	TGTGCCAGTAACCCGGGACTAGCGGGAGATTGGGTTTCCTACAATGAGCAGTTCTTC
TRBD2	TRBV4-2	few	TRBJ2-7	CASSQDTTGGREQYF	TGTGCCAGCAGCCAAGACACAACGGGGGGGCGCGAGCAGTACTTC
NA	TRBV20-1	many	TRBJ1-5	CSATQESNQPQHF	TGCAGTGCCACCCAGGAGAGCAATCAGCCCCAGCATTTT
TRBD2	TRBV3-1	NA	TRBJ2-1	CASSQDPREGYNEQFF	TGTGCCAGCAGCCAAGATCCGCGGGAGGGCTACAATGAGCAGTTCTTC
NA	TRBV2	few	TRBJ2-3	CASNRQLNTDTQYF	TGTGCCAGTAATAGACAGCTAAACACAGATACGCAGTATTTT
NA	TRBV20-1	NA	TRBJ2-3	CSASGEIGTQYF	TGCAGTGCTAGCGGGGAGATAGGGACGCAGTATTTT
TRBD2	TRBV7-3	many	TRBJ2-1	CASSLIGDPSGQGYNEQFF	TGTGCCAGCAGCTTAATAGGCGACCCTAGCGGGCAGGGATACAATGAGCAGTTCTTC
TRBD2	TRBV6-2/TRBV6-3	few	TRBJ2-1	CASSLAGTSGKANF	TGTGCCAGCAGTCTGGCAGGGACTAGCGGAAAGGCAAACTTC
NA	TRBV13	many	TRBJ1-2	CASSRLITLRQAYYGYTF	TGTGCCAGCAGCCGTCTTATAACCCTTAGACAGGCGTACTATGGCTACACCTTC
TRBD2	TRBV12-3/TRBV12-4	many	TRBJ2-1	CASNPNIAGGGNEQFF	TGTGCCAGCAATCCAAATATTGCGGGGGGGGGGAATGAGCAGTTCTTC
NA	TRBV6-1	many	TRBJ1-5	CASRQVNNQPQHF	TGTGCCAGCAGACAGGTGAACAATCAGCCCCAGCATTTT
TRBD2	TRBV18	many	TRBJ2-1	CASSPTSVSYNEQFF	TGTGCCAGCTCACCCACTAGCGTCTCCTACAATGAGCAGTTCTTC
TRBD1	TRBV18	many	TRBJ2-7	CASSTQGSYEQYF	TGTGCCAGCTCAACACAGGGGTCCTACGAGCAGTACTTC
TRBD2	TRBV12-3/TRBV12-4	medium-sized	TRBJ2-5	CASRPLAGAGETQYF	TGTGCCAGCAGACCTCTAGCGGGAGCAGGAGAGACCCAGTACTTC
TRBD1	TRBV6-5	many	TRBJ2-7	CASSYPGQAFEQYF	TGTGCCAGCAGTTACCCGGGACAGGCATTCGAGCAGTACTTC
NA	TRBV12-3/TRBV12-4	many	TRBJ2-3	CASSITDTQYF	TGTGCCAGCAGCATCACAGATACGCAGTATTTT
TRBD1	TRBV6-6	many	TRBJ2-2	CASSGTETGELFF	TGTGCCAGCAGTGGGACAGAGACCGGGGAGCTGTTTTTT
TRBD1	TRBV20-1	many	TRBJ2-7	CSAEAPTGREQYF	TGCAGTGCTGAGGCCCCGACAGGGCGCGAGCAGTACTTC
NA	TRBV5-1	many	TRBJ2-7	CASSSLQASSYEQYF	TGCGCCAGCAGTTCCCTTCAGGCCAGCTCCTACGAGCAGTACTTC
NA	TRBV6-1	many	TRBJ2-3	CASLTGSLADTQYF	TGTGCCAGCTTGACGGGGAGTTTGGCAGATACGCAGTATTTT
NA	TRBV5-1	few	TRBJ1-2	CASSTRQEGHGYTF	TGCGCCAGCAGCACCCGACAGGAAGGCCATGGCTACACCTTC
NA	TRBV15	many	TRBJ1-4	CATSRPGSLGEKLFF	TGTGCCACCAGCAGACCGGGGTCCCTCGGGGAAAAACTGTTTTTT
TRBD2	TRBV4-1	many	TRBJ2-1	CASSEYLGTSGRSGQFF	TGCGCCAGCAGCGAATATCTAGGGACTAGCGGGAGGTCAGGGCAGTTCTTC
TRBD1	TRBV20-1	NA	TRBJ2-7	CSASGGWGQGGDEQYF	TGCAGTGCTAGTGGGGGGTGGGGACAGGGCGGCGACGAGCAGTACTTC
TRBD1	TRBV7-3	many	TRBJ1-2	CASSSGQGAQGYTF	TGTGCCAGCAGCTCGGGACAGGGGGCGCAAGGCTACACCTTC
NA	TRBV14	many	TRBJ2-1	CASSLSGYYNEQFF	TGTGCCAGCAGCCTATCAGGGTACTACAATGAGCAGTTCTTC
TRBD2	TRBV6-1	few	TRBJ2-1	CASSGPAGGGGEQFF	TGTGCCAGCAGTGGTCCAGCGGGAGGAGGCGGTGAGCAGTTCTTC
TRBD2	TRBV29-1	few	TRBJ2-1	CSVGLTSGGVGNEQFF	TGCAGCGTTGGGTTAACTAGCGGGGGCGTTGGCAATGAGCAGTTCTTC
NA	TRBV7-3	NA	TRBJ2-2	CASSLIAGAGELFF	TGTGCCAGCAGCTTAATAGCAGGGGCCGGGGAGCTGTTTTTT
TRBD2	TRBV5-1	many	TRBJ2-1	CASSPLAGGTSYNEQFF	TGCGCCAGCAGCCCGCTAGCGGGAGGGACGTCCTACAATGAGCAGTTCTTC
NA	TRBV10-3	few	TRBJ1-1	CAISGGRGQNTEAFF	TGTGCCATCAGTGGGGGCCGGGGTCAGAACACTGAAGCTTTCTTT
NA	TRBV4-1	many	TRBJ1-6	CASSLAVAENSPLHF	TGCGCCAGCAGCCTAGCGGTGGCTGAAAATTCACCCCTCCACTTT
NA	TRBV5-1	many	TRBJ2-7	CASSLGGIYYEQYF	TGCGCCAGCAGCTTGGGCGGGATCTACTACGAGCAGTACTTC
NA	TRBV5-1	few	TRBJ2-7	CASSSTAFSNEQYF	TGCGCCAGCAGCTCAACAGCTTTTTCCAACGAGCAGTACTTC
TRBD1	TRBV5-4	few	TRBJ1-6	CASSFDRVENSPLHF	TGTGCCAGCAGCTTTGACAGGGTAGAGAATTCACCCCTCCACTTT
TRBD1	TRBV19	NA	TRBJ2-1	CASTRGTGRGDEQFF	TGTGCCAGTACCCGCGGGACAGGTCGCGGGGATGAGCAGTTCTTC